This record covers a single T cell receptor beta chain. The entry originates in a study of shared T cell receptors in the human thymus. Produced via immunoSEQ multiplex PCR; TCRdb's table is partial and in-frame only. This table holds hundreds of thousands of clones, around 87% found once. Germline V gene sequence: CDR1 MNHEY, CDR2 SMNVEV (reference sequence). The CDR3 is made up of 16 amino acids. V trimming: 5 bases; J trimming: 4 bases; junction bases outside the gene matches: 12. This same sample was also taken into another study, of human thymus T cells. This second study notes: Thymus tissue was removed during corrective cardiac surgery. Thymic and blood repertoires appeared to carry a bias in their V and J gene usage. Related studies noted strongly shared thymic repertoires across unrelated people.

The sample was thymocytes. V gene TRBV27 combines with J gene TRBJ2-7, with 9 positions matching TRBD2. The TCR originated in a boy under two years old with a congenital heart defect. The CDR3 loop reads CASSLGTGREGYEQYF. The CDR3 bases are TGTGCCAGCAGTCTAGGGACGGGGCGGGAGGGTTACGAGCAGTACTTC.